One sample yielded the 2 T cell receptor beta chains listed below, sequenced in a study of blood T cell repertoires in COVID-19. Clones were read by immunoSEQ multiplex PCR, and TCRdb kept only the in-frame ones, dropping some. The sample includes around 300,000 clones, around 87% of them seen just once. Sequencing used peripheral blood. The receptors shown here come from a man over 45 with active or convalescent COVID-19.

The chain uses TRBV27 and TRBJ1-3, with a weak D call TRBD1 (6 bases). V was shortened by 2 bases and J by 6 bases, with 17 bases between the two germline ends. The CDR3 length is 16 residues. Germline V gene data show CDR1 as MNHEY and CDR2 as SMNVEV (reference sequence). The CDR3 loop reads CASSLPEGTLENTIYF. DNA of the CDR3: TGTGCCAGCAGTTTACCCGAGGGGACACTGGAAAACACCATATATTTT.

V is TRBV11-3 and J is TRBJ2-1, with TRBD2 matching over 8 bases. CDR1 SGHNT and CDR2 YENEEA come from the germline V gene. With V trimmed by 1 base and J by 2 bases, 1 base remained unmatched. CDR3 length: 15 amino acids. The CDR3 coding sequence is TGTGCCAGCAGCTTAGCGGGAGGGCCCTACAATGAGCAGTTCTTC. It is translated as CASSLAGGPYNEQFF.